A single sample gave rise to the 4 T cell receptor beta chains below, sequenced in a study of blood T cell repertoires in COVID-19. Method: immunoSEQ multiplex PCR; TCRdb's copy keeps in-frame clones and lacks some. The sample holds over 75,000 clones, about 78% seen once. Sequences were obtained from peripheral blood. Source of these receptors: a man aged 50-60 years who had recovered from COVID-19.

CDR3 in DNA: TGTGCCAGCAGCTTCGATACAGGACTAGCGGGAGTTAGGAAAGAGACCCAGTACTTC. It codes for CASSFDTGLAGVRKETQYF. This rearrangement joins TRBV7-9 to TRBJ2-5; 13 bases match TRBD2. Trimming cost V 3 bases and J 3 bases; bases outside gene matches: 13. The CDR3 extends over 19 amino acids. The germline V gene encodes CDR1 SEHNR and CDR2 FQNEAQ (reference sequence).

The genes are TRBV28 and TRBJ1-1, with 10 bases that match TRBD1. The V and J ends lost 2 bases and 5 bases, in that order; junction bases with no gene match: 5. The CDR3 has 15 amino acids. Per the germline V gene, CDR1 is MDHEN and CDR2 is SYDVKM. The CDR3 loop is CASSLIGQGGTEAFF. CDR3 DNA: TGTGCCAGCAGTTTAATTGGACAGGGGGGAACTGAAGCTTTCTTT.

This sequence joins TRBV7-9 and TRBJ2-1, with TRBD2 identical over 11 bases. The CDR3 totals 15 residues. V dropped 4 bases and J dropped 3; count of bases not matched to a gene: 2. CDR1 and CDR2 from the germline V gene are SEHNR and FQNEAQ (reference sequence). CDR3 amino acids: CASSWTSGYYNEQFF. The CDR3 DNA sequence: TGTGCCAGCAGCTGGACTAGCGGGTACTACAATGAGCAGTTCTTC.

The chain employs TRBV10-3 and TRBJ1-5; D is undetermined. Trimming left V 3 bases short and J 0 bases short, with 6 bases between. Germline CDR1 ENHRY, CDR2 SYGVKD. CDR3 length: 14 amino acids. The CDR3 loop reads CAISDSYSNQPQHF. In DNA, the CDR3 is TGTGCCATCAGTGACAGTTATAGCAATCAGCCCCAGCATTTT.